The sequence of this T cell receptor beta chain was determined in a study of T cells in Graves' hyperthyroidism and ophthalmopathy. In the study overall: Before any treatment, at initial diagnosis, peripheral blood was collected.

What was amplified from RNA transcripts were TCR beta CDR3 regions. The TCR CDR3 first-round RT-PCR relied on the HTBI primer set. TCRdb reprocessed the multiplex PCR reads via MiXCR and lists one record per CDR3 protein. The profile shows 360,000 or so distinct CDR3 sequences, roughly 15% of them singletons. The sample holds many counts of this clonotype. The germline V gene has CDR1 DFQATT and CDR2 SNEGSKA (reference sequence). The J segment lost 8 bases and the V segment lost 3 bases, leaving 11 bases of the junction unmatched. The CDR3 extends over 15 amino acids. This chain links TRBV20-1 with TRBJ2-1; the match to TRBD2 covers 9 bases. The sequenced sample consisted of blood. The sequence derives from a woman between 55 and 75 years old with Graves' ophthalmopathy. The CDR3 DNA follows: TGCAGTGCTAGCCGACTAGCGGACCTTCGGGATGAGCAGTTCTTC. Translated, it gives CSASRLADLRDEQFF.